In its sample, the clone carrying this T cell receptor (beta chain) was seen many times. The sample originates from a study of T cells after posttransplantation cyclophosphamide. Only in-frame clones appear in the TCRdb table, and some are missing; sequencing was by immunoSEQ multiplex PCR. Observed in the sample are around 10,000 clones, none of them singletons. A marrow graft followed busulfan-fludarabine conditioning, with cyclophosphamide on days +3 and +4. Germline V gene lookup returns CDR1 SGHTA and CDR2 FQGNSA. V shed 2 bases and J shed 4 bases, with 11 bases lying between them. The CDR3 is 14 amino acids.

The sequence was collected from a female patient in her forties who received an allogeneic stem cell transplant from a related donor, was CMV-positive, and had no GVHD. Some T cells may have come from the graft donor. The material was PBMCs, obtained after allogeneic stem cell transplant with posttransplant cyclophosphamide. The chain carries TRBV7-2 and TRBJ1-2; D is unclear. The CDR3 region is CASSLFSGGYGYTF. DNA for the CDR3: TGTGCCAGCAGCTTATTCAGTGGTGGCTATGGCTACACCTTC.